The clone carrying this TCR beta chain was detected only a few times. What it recognizes is unknown. This sample was included in a study of T-cell memory formation after mild COVID-19. Study-wide results and limits: Day 15 to 85 contracting clones showed balanced CD4/CD8; later expanders leaned CD4+.

Constant-segment primers and 5'RACE yielded cDNA libraries for TCR alpha and TCR beta, each carrying sample barcodes and UMIs. A single record per CDR3 protein comes from TCRdb applying MiXCR to the 5' RACE reads. The data hold roughly 120,000 distinct CDR3 sequences, with about a sixth observed a single time. The CDR3 length is 14 residues. The germline gives CDR1 SGHTA, CDR2 FQGNSA. V was shortened by 6 bases and J by 4 bases, with 15 bases between the two germline ends. The TCR originated in an adult woman who had mild COVID-19 (a few samples of this study predate the infection). Cell type and time point are not known. The chain couples TRBV7-2 to TRBJ2-5, with D perhaps TRBD2 (7 bases). Sequenced input: PBMCs or a T cell subset sorted from them (not recorded which). The CDR3 DNA follows: TGTGCCAGCAGTCGACCGGGGGGCGCAGAGACCCAGTACTTC. Translation gives CASSRPGGAETQYF. The full variable domain, completed using reference TRBV7-2 and TRBJ2-5, is GAGVSQSPSNKVTEKGKDVELRCDPISGHTALYWYRQSLGQGLEFLIYFQGNSAPDKSGLPSDRFSAERTGGSVSTLTIQRTQQEDSAVYLCASSRPGGAETQYFGPGTRLLVL.